This TCR beta chain comes out of a study of cytomegalovirus exposure and HLA in healthy donors. Overall study context: The platform used for the roughly 130 validation repertoires matched that of the approximately 670 first-cohort repertoires, a later analysis reported.

Note on this clone: The antigen remains undetermined.

Findings of the study overall: Subsequent analysis revealed that first-cohort TCR clusters tended to co-occur in the 90 to 150 validation repertoires. It was reported that the classifier diagnosed cytomegalovirus status with high specificity and sensitivity in both the original and validation cohorts. Some TCR beta chains (approximately 180 of them) were listed as cytomegalovirus-associated.

Profiled with immunoSEQ multiplex PCR; TCRdb holds only in-frame clones, not every one. The sample yields under 75,000 clones, around 97% seen once. Germline V CDR1 and CDR2: SGHAT, FQNNGV. The CDR3 totals 15 residues. V lost 3 bases, J lost 0 bases, and 8 bases lay in between. This sequence originates from a woman between 18 and 29 years old in good health and CMV-seropositive. The chain links TRBV11-2 to TRBJ1-4; TRBD1 might be the D (5 bases). Input material: PBMCs. CDR3 sequence: CASSLGPATNEKLFF. The CDR3 nucleotides are TGTGCCAGCAGCTTGGGGCCAGCAACTAATGAAAAACTGTTTTTT.